This T cell receptor (beta chain) was captured by sequencing in a study of CD8 T cells in Susac syndrome (dated by TCRdb to the late 2010s). For the study in its entirety: Repertoire sequencing was used to test whether CD8+ T cell activation and differentiation in Susac syndrome was antigen driven. The study compared CD8+ T cell repertoire clonality among 12 healthy donors, roughly 14 Susac syndrome patients and 15 or so multiple sclerosis patients.

As concerns this clonotype: Its antigen target is currently unknown. No qualities accompany the bases; no much larger clone lies one base away.

Results the study describes overall, beyond this receptor: The TCR sequencing and HLA analysis was acknowledged to have included a relatively small number of individuals.

RNA was extracted with the RNeasy kit and roughly 0.45 to 1 ug was reverse transcribed using random hexamers. The immunoSEQ multiplex PCR assay, covering 54 Vbeta and 13 Jbeta segments, was used to amplify TCR beta CDR3 regions. PCR amplification bias was corrected by using a synthetic template baseline for primer optimization and computational correction. Processing in the source paper ran as follows. Reads were annotated to V, D and J genes per IMGT and analyzed with immunoSEQ Analyzer, keeping only productive sequences. Clonality was computed as one minus Shannon entropy normalized by log2 of the number of productive unique sequences. For each patient and control, public and private clones were evaluated within the 100 most prevalent clones. Susac-specific clones were defined as absent from healthy and MS cohorts, about 1,100 published viral clones and other ImmuneACCESS disease sequences. Starting from the raw public reads, TCRdb applied fastp trimming at Q25, assembled clones with MiXCR and retained in-frame beta chains. Every CDR3 protein is listed once, alongside the most common genes and DNA of its rows. The V and J calls, along with clone size, are taken from TCRdb and not from the paper's own processing. For this sample the table gives approximately 280,000 distinct CDR3 sequences, of which 70% to 90% were detected only once. Of the sample, approximately 0.12% falls within the top ten clones.

Peripheral blood CD8+ and CD4+ T cells from healthy donors, Susac syndrome patients and multiple sclerosis patients were profiled by high-throughput TCR beta sequencing. The multiple sclerosis controls were treatment-naive patients who had stable or active relapsing-remitting disease and met the revised McDonald criteria. Bulk CD8+ and CD4+ T cells were purified by magnetic negative isolation, while CD8+ TEMRA cells were enriched using FACS. Blood was drawn into EDTA tubes, processed within 24 hours, and PBMCs were isolated by density gradient centrifugation. PBMCs intended for TCR sequencing were cryopreserved in liquid nitrogen and were subsequently thawed in a 37 degrees C water bath. The sorted or isolated CD4+, CD8+ and CD8+ TEMRA cells reached a purity of at least 90%. The source is a human donor with multiple sclerosis. Sequencing input: CD8+ T cells from PBMCs.

Here the CDR3 is given as CATAGNTGELFF. The DNA is as follows: TGTGCCACCGCAGGGAACACCGGGGAGCTGTTTTTT. In this chain, TRBV27 is recombined with TRBJ2-2; the D gene remains uncertain. V is reduced by 10 bases and J by 1 base, leaving a spacing of 7 bases between them. In the germline V gene (reference sequence), CDR1 corresponds to MNHEY and CDR2 to SMNVEV. The CDR3 sequence holds 12 residues, the cysteine and phenylalanine included. CDR3 DNA only is kept here, 36 bases in frame from base 1.